Below, 13 T cell receptor beta chains from the same sample are listed, as sequenced in a study of PD-1 blockade in mismatch repair-deficient tumors. Data came from immunoSEQ multiplex PCR; TCRdb stores just in-frame clones and leaves some out. Among 130,000 or so clones listed, about 88% were seen once. The starting material was peripheral blood, obtained 44 weeks after starting pembrolizumab. The receptors stem from an adult with mismatch repair-deficient cancer.

The V and J genes are TRBV13 and TRBJ2-1; perhaps D is TRBD1 or TRBD2 (7 bases each). Germline CDR1 reads PRHDT; CDR2 reads FYEKMQ (reference sequence). V was pared by 5 bases and J by 5 bases, with 25 bases between. The CDR3 spans 18 residues. In nucleotides, the CDR3 is TGTGCCAGCAGCAAAACTCCCCCCTCCAGCGGGACAGACAATGAGCAGTTCTTC. It is translated as CASSKTPPSSGTDNEQFF.

In its sample, this clone was seen once. The chain carries TRBV30 and TRBJ2-5; 8 bases fit TRBD2. J was trimmed by 9 bases and V by 0 bases; bases with no gene match: 6. CDR1 is GTSNPN and CDR2 is SVGIG in the germline V gene (reference sequence). The CDR3 is made up of 13 amino acids. For the CDR3, the DNA is TGTGCCTGGAGTGTAAGGGCGGGAGGCGCCCAGTACTTC. This encodes CAWSVRAGGAQYF. The full variable domain, rest sourced from reference TRBV30 and TRBJ2-5, is SQTIHQWPATLVQPVGSPLSLECTVEGTSNPNLYWYRQAAGRGLQLLFYSVGIGQISSEVPQNLSASRPQDRQFILSSKKLLLSDSGFYLCAWSVRAGGAQYFGPGTRLLVL.

The J gene is TRBJ2-5, the V gene TRBV11-3; 10 nucleotides align to TRBD2. V was clipped by 5 bases and J by 2 bases; unmatched bases: 5. The germline gives CDR1 SGHNT, CDR2 YENEEA. The CDR3 runs to 15 residues. The CDR3 sequence is CASSKGLAKQETQYF. CDR3 coding DNA: TGTGCCAGCAGCAAGGGACTAGCGAAACAAGAGACCCAGTACTTC.

This clone was found once. This chain links TRBV6-1 with TRBJ2-1; TRBD1 or TRBD2 may be the D gene (5 bases each). Trimming left V 4 bases short and J 10 bases short, with 17 bases between. CDR3 length: 14 amino acids. CDR1 is MNHNS and CDR2 is SASEGT in the germline V gene. CDR3 in DNA: TGTGCCAGCAGTGCGGGTAGCGCCTCAGGGGAGCAGTTCTTC. Its translation: CASSAGSASGEQFF.

V is TRBV7-2 and J is TRBJ2-7, with 10 bases that match TRBD2. Looked up from germline, CDR1 is SGHTA and CDR2 is FQGNSA. The CDR3 has 14 residues. J gave up 2 bases and V 2 bases, and 0 bases lay outside the gene matches. CDR3: CASSLLAGAYEQYF. The CDR3 nucleotides are TGTGCCAGCAGCTTACTAGCGGGAGCCTACGAGCAGTACTTC.

J is TRBJ2-5 and V is TRBV25-1; D possibly corresponds to TRBD2 (6 bases). From germline, CDR1 is MGHDK and CDR2 SYGVNS. Trimming took 6 bases from V and 9 from J, leaving 8 bases between them. This CDR3 has 10 residues. The CDR3 here is CASSGGAQYF. As DNA, the CDR3 is TGTGCCAGCAGCGGCGGGGCCCAGTACTTC.

This chain joins TRBV6-5 and TRBJ2-3; weak D call: TRBD1 (5 bases). CDR1 is MNHEY and CDR2 is SVGAGI in the germline V gene. V lost 2 bases and J lost 6, with 12 bases in between. This CDR3 is 14 amino acids long. CDR3 protein: CASSYGAGLDTQYF. CDR3 in DNA: TGTGCCAGCAGTTACGGGGCAGGGTTGGATACGCAGTATTTT.

The V and J genes are TRBV19 and TRBJ2-3; the match to TRBD2 covers 10 bases. J lost 1 base, V lost 7 bases, and 8 bases had no gene match. CDR1 is LNHDA and CDR2 is SQIVND in the germline V gene (reference sequence). The CDR3 is 16 residues long. The CDR3, as DNA: TGTGCCAGTACACCTAGCGGGAGTATAGGCACAGATACGCAGTATTTT. This gives the protein CASTPSGSIGTDTQYF.

The V gene is TRBV7-2, the J gene TRBJ1-2; D is undetermined. In germline, CDR1 is SGHTA, CDR2 FQGNSA. V lost 1 base and J lost 1, with 10 bases in between. This CDR3 is built from 15 residues. This chain's CDR3 is CASSLVPPLNYGYTF. The CDR3 region has the DNA TGTGCCAGCAGCTTAGTCCCACCTCTTAACTATGGCTACACCTTC.

This chain links TRBV19 with TRBJ2-7, with D possibly being TRBD1 (6 bases). CDR1 LNHDA and CDR2 SQIVND come from the germline V gene (reference sequence). CDR3 length: 15 residues. V was trimmed by 1 base and J by 1 base, leaving 11 bases between them. This CDR3 reads CASSIARGRSYEQYF. The CDR3 coding sequence is TGTGCCAGTAGTATAGCCAGGGGCCGGTCCTACGAGCAGTACTTC.

V gene TRBV4-1 combines with J gene TRBJ2-7; D unresolved. This CDR3 is 17 amino acids long. Germline V gene lookup returns CDR1 MGHRA and CDR2 YSYEKL. V dropped 0 bases and J dropped 7 bases, with 22 bases sitting between them. CDR3 region: CASSQENRRQDAREQYF. The CDR3 DNA is TGCGCCAGCAGCCAAGAGAATAGAAGGCAGGATGCGCGGGAGCAGTACTTC.

V usage is TRBV5-1 and J usage is TRBJ2-5, with TRBD2 as a possible D gene (5 bases). Between the trimmed V and J ends, which lost 5 bases and 6 bases, there was a span of 17 bases. Looked up from germline, CDR1 is SGHRS and CDR2 is YFSETQ. The CDR3 extends over 14 amino acids. Here the CDR3 reads CASRAGREGQTQYF. CDR3 coding DNA: TGCGCCAGCAGGGCGGGCCGAGAGGGTCAGACCCAGTACTTC.

V usage is TRBV7-9 and J usage is TRBJ2-2; weak D call: TRBD2 (7 bases). The CDR3 is 13 residues long. V lost 5 bases and J lost 6, with 10 bases in between. Germline V gene sequence: CDR1 SEHNR, CDR2 FQNEAQ (reference sequence). CDR3 amino acids: CASSQGGAGELFF. The CDR3 nucleotides read TGTGCCAGCAGCCAAGGGGGGGCCGGGGAGCTGTTTTTT.